This T cell receptor beta chain was recovered during a study of regulatory T cells in long-lasting Graves disease. The study's findings and limits: Small numbers of samples may have cut accuracy.

This clonotype was counted many times. The antigen remains unidentified. Time point indicated: persistent/refractory GD, antithyroid drugs over 5 years with positive TRAb. PBMCs were the source of the RNA used for TCR sequencing. Library construction for TCR beta used iRepertoire HTBI primers and Arm-PCR of CDR3 regions. Methods used by the authors: Spanning all samples, the identified segments comprised approximately 57 TRBV and over 13 TRBJ. MiXCR, run by TCRdb on the multiplex PCR reads, gives a single entry per CDR3 protein. TCRdb, rather than the study authors, made the V and J calls. There are 310,000 or so distinct CDR3 sequences in the sample; about 20% occur only once, and 25% to 30% lies in the top ten. The sample consisted of peripheral blood mononuclear cells (PBMCs), taken when the disease was refractory, from a patient treated with antithyroid drugs. This receptor was obtained from a female donor with Graves disease.

The CDR3 loop reads CASSLAPRSSYEQYF. CDR3 nucleotides: TGTGCCAGCAGCTTAGCCCCCAGGAGCTCCTACGAGCAGTACTTC. V usage is TRBV7-2 and J usage is TRBJ2-7; unclear D gene. This CDR3 spans 15 amino acids. The V end was cut by 0 bases, the J end by 0 bases, with 9 bases between. The germline V gene encodes CDR1 SGHTA and CDR2 FQGNSA.